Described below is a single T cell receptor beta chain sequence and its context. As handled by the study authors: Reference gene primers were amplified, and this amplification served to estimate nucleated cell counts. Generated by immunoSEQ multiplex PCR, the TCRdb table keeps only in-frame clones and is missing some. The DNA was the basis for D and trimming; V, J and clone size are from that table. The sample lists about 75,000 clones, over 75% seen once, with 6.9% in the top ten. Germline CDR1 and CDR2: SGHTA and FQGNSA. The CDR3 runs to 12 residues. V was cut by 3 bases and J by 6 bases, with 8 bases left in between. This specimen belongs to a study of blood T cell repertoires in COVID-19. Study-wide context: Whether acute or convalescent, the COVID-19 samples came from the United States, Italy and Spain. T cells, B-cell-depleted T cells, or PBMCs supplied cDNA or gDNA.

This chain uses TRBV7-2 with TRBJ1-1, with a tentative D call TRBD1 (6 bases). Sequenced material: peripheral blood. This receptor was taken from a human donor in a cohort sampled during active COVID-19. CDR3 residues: CASSFGQSEAFF. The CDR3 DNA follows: TGTGCCAGCAGCTTCGGACAGTCTGAAGCTTTCTTT.